These T cell receptor beta chains were read from a single sample in a study of blood T cell repertoires in COVID-19. The repertoire was sequenced with immunoSEQ multiplex PCR; TCRdb's copy has only in-frame clones and lacks some. The table records a few hundred thousand clones, over 80% of them present only once. The specimen was peripheral blood. Source of these receptors: a man in his sixties who had recovered from COVID-19. The CDR3 runs from the conserved cysteine through the conserved F or W. D genes are given only for firm matches. The size field is filled for only some rows; it gives once, few, many or a size class.

abundance	d_gene	v_gene	j_gene	CDR3nt	CDR3aa
once	TRBD2	TRBV6-1	TRBJ2-2	TGTGCCAGCAGTGAATACGGGGGGGCCGCGGAGCTGTTTTTT	CASSEYGGAAELFF
NA	NA	TRBV19	TRBJ2-7	TGTGCCAGTAGTATTCAGGGGTCCTACGAGCAGTACTTC	CASSIQGSYEQYF
NA	NA	TRBV29-1	TRBJ2-2	TGCAGCGTTCCCAGGGCCCCCGGGGAGCTGTTTTTT	CSVPRAPGELFF
NA	TRBD2	TRBV7-8	TRBJ2-1	TGTGCCAGCAGCTTAATGGTTAGCGGGACCAATGAGCAGTTCTTC	CASSLMVSGTNEQFF
NA	TRBD1	TRBV6-5	TRBJ1-5	TGTGCCAGCAGGGGCGGGACAGGGCGTCAGCCCCAGCATTTT	CASRGGTGRQPQHF
NA	NA	TRBV5-1	TRBJ2-5	TGCGCCAGCAGCTTAAGCGTAGGCCCCCAAGAGACCCAGTACTTC	CASSLSVGPQETQYF
NA	NA	TRBV6-1	TRBJ1-5	TGTGCCAGCAGTGAAGCGCCGGGCAATCAGCCCCAGCATTTT	CASSEAPGNQPQHF
NA	NA	TRBV6-5	TRBJ2-7	TGTGCCAGCAGTTCGAGCCGTTTGGAGCAGTACTTC	CASSSSRLEQYF
NA	TRBD1	TRBV10-3	TRBJ1-5	TGTGCCATCAGTGGGACAGGGGATCAGCCCCAGCATTTT	CAISGTGDQPQHF
NA	TRBD1	TRBV5-1	TRBJ1-1	TGCGCCAGCAGCTTCCTGACAGGGCAGTCGGGCACTGAAGCTTTCTTT	CASSFLTGQSGTEAFF
NA	TRBD2	TRBV4-2	TRBJ2-7	TGTGCCAGCAGCCAAGATCTTGCGGGGGGCTACGAGCAGTACTTC	CASSQDLAGGYEQYF
NA	TRBD1	TRBV7-9	TRBJ2-3	TGTGCCAGCAGCTTAAGGGGACAGGGCACAGATACGCAGTATTTT	CASSLRGQGTDTQYF
NA	NA	TRBV7-9	TRBJ1-4	TGTGCCAGCAGCTTTGAGGCGGCTAATGAAAAACTGTTTTTT	CASSFEAANEKLFF
few	TRBD1	TRBV28	TRBJ1-2	TGTGCCAGCAGTGATATCTTGGGGCGACAGGGACGGGCGTTTGTGTATGGCTACACCTTC	CASSDILGRQGRAFVYGYTF
few	NA	TRBV5-6	TRBJ2-2	TGTGCCAGCAGGTACGGACACGGGAACACCGGGGAGCTGTTTTTT	CASRYGHGNTGELFF
NA	NA	TRBV29-1	TRBJ2-7	TGCAGCGTTGGTCCCCACAGCTACGAGCAGTACTTC	CSVGPHSYEQYF
NA	TRBD2	TRBV9	TRBJ2-2	TGTGCCAGCAGCGCCCATTCCGGGACTAGCGGGAGGGAGCTGTTTTTT	CASSAHSGTSGRELFF
NA	NA	TRBV7-9	TRBJ2-1	TGTGCCAGCAGGACCCAGGGTGAGCAGTTCTTC	CASRTQGEQFF
NA	TRBD1	TRBV5-1	TRBJ1-3	TGCGCCAGCAGGGGACAGGGGGCTCATTATGGAAACACCATATATTTT	CASRGQGAHYGNTIYF
NA	TRBD1	TRBV2	TRBJ1-1	TGTGCCAGCAGTGAAGGAGGGACAGGACAGGGGAAAGAAACTGAAGCTTTCTTT	CASSEGGTGQGKETEAFF
NA	NA	TRBV18	TRBJ1-4	TGTGCCAGCTCACGTACTTCTAATGAAAAACTGTTTTTT	CASSRTSNEKLFF
NA	TRBD1	TRBV7-2	TRBJ2-7	TGTGCCAGCAGCTTAGGGGGACAGAAGACCTACGAGCAGTACTTC	CASSLGGQKTYEQYF
NA	TRBD2	TRBV7-9	TRBJ2-1	TGTGCCAGCAGCTTACGTAGCGGGGGTGGATATGAGCAGTTCTTC	CASSLRSGGGYEQFF
NA	NA	TRBV27	TRBJ2-7	TGTGCCAGCAGTTTATTCCGCGAGCAGTACTTC	CASSLFREQYF
NA	NA	TRBV19	TRBJ1-6	TGTGCCAGTAGTACCCGGGAGCTGCTTAATTCACCCCTCCACTTT	CASSTRELLNSPLHF
few	NA	TRBV7-9	TRBJ2-7	TGTGCCAGCGGCGGGGAGTTCTTCTCCTACGAGCAGTACTTC	CASGGEFFSYEQYF
NA	TRBD1	TRBV9	TRBJ2-1	TGTGCCAGCAGCCTCCGGGACAGATACAATGAGCAGTTCTTC	CASSLRDRYNEQFF
once	TRBD1	TRBV5-6	TRBJ1-6	TGTGCCAGCAGCATAGGACAGGGGGTGCGTTCACCCCTCCACTTT	CASSIGQGVRSPLHF
NA	NA	TRBV2	TRBJ1-6	TGTGCCATCGGGGATTCACCCCTCCACTTT	CAIGDSPLHF
NA	NA	TRBV19	TRBJ1-4	TGTGCCAGTGGTCGGACAGTAAATGAAAAACTGTTTTTT	CASGRTVNEKLFF
NA	NA	TRBV6-2/TRBV6-3	TRBJ1-1	TGTGCCAGCAGTCAGGGTTACACTGAAGCTTTCTTT	CASSQGYTEAFF
NA	NA	TRBV9	TRBJ1-2	TGTGCCAGCAGCGTAGCACAGTTTTCGTATGGCTACACCTTC	CASSVAQFSYGYTF
NA	TRBD2	TRBV5-1	TRBJ2-1	TGCGCCAGCACGCTAGCGGGAGCCTACAATGAGCAGTTCTTC	CASTLAGAYNEQFF
NA	NA	TRBV30	TRBJ1-6	TGTGCCTGGACAGGCGCCAGCTCCTATAATTCACCCCTCCACTTT	CAWTGASSYNSPLHF
NA	TRBD1	TRBV25-1	TRBJ1-2	TGTGCCAGCAGTGAACCTACGGGACAGTCGGATGGCTACACCTTC	CASSEPTGQSDGYTF
NA	TRBD2	TRBV2	TRBJ2-4	TGTGCCAGCAGTGAAAACTTGTCTAGCGGGGGCCTGTGGAACATTCAGTACTTC	CASSENLSSGGLWNIQYF
NA	TRBD1	TRBV3-1/TRBV3-2	TRBJ1-2	TGTGCCAGCAGAATGACAGGGGACTATGGCTACACCTTC	CASRMTGDYGYTF
NA	NA	TRBV7-3	TRBJ2-5	TGTGCCAGCAGCTACACGCTTGGGCAGACCCAGTACTTC	CASSYTLGQTQYF
NA	TRBD1	TRBV18	TRBJ2-7	TGTGCCAGCTCCCCCGGACAGGCAAGAAAGGGGGAGCAGTACTTC	CASSPGQARKGEQYF
NA	NA	TRBV7-2	TRBJ2-2	TGTGCCAGCAGCCGGGACTCCCTGAACACCGGGGAGCTGTTTTTT	CASSRDSLNTGELFF
NA	NA	TRBV2	TRBJ2-7	TGTGCCAGCAGGTTCGACAGCGAGCAGTACTTC	CASRFDSEQYF
few	NA	TRBV4-1	TRBJ2-3	TGCGCCAGCAGCCAGGCCCCGTGGGATACGCAGTATTTT	CASSQAPWDTQYF